Each of the 14 T cell receptor beta chains below was sequenced from the same sample in a study of blood T cell repertoires in COVID-19. Some clones are missing from TCRdb's copy, which holds only in-frame ones; the method was immunoSEQ multiplex PCR. The repertoire includes roughly 85,000 clones, 86% of them detected once, and less than 35% sits in the top ten. The sequencing input was peripheral blood. The source of these receptors is a middle-aged man with active or convalescent COVID-19.

This clone was seen only once. This rearrangement joins TRBV7-2 to TRBJ2-3, with TRBD1 matching 9 bases. The CDR3 has 16 amino acids. With V trimmed by 4 bases and J by 1 base, 6 bases remained unmatched. Germline V gene lookup returns CDR1 SGHTA and CDR2 FQGNSA. CDR3 protein: CASSSTGGIGTDTQYF. The CDR3 DNA follows: TGTGCCAGCAGCTCAACAGGGGGCATTGGCACAGATACGCAGTATTTT.

The rearrangement uses TRBV7-2 and TRBJ2-3, with 9 bases aligning to TRBD2. Germline V gene sequence: CDR1 SGHTA, CDR2 FQGNSA. CDR3 length equals 14 residues. With 4 bases clipped from V and 6 bases from J, the junction kept 5 bases outside the gene matches. CDR3 nucleotides: TGTGCCAGCAGCTGGCGGGGGGGCCAGGATACGCAGTATTTT. It codes for CASSWRGGQDTQYF.

This rearrangement joins TRBV5-1 to TRBJ2-1; TRBD2 matches at 12 bases. The ends lost 3 bases at V and 3 bases at J; junction bases unmatched: 4. The V gene's germline CDR1 is SGHRS and CDR2 YFSETQ. This CDR3 is 16 amino acids long. CDR3 residues: CASSSWTSGVYNEQFF. The CDR3, as DNA: TGCGCCAGCAGCTCCTGGACTAGCGGGGTCTACAATGAGCAGTTCTTC.

The chain has TRBV11-3 and TRBJ2-1; TRBD2 matches 13 bases. The CDR3 extends over 15 amino acids. The V and J ends lost 5 bases and 6 bases, in that order; junction bases with no gene match: 4. Germline values: CDR1 SGHNT, CDR2 YENEEA. CDR3 sequence reads: CASSILAGGINEQFF. In DNA, the CDR3 is TGTGCCAGCAGCATACTAGCGGGAGGGATCAATGAGCAGTTCTTC.

Only one count was recorded for this clone. J is TRBJ1-6 and V is TRBV5-6; D uncertain. CDR1 and CDR2 from the germline V gene are SGHDT and YYEEEE. The CDR3 has 14 amino acids. The germline V and J ends were trimmed by 2 bases and 5 bases, with 8 bases remaining between them. This chain's CDR3 is CASSLGQDNSPLHF. For the CDR3, the DNA is TGTGCCAGCAGCTTAGGCCAGGATAATTCACCCCTCCACTTT.

The genes are TRBV7-8 and TRBJ1-1; perhaps TRBD1 as D (5 bases). This CDR3 contains 15 residues. V lost 4 bases to trimming and J lost 4 bases, with 16 bases between them. CDR1 and CDR2 from the germline V gene are SGHVS and FQNEAQ. CDR3 coding DNA: TGTGCCAGCAGCTCCAGGCGGGGGGGTACCACTGAAGCTTTCTTT. This encodes CASSSRRGGTTEAFF. The variable domain in full, with the rest retrieved from reference TRBV7-8 and TRBJ1-1, is GAGVSQSPRYKVAKRGQDVALRCDPISGHVSLFWYQQALGQGPEFLTYFQNEAQLDKSGLPSDRFFAERPEGSVSTLKIQRTQQEDSAVYLCASSSRRGGTTEAFFGQGTRLTVV.

This chain uses TRBV20-1 with TRBJ2-2; D is possibly TRBD2 (6 bases). V was shortened by 3 bases and J by 2 bases, with 16 bases between the two germline ends. This CDR3 is built from 16 residues. Germline V lookup: CDR1 DFQATT, CDR2 SNEGSKA (reference sequence). The DNA for the CDR3 is TGCAGTGCTAGTTTCCTCGGGGGACCCAACACCGGGGAGCTGTTTTTT. This codes for CSASFLGGPNTGELFF.

The chain recombines TRBV4-1 with TRBJ1-4; the match to TRBD1 covers 11 bases. The CDR3 runs 16 residues. In germline, CDR1 is MGHRA, CDR2 YSYEKL. The V gene end was trimmed by 4 bases and the J gene end by 8 bases; junction bases not matched to a gene: 9. CDR3 amino acids: CASSRLRDRGNEKLFF. Here the CDR3 DNA reads TGCGCCAGCAGCCGTCTCCGGGACAGGGGGAACGAAAAACTGTTTTTT.

This clone was detected once. This chain uses TRBV19 with TRBJ2-2, with D tentatively TRBD2 (5 bases). Deletions cut 5 bases from V and 7 bases from J, with 17 bases between. CDR1 and CDR2 (germline): LNHDA, SQIVND (reference sequence). This CDR3 has 15 amino acids. CDR3 nucleotides: TGTGCCAGTAGTCCACGGGGTGGGCAAGACGGGGAGCTGTTTTTT. This encodes CASSPRGGQDGELFF.

CDR3 protein: CASSSGTSGTSEQFF. The CDR3 nucleotides read TGTGCCAGCAGCTCAGGGACTAGCGGGACATCTGAGCAGTTCTTC. V gene TRBV7-8 combines with J gene TRBJ2-1; 13 positions agree with TRBD2. With V trimmed by 4 bases and J by 9 bases, 6 bases remained unmatched. CDR1 is SGHVS and CDR2 is FQNEAQ in the germline V gene. This CDR3 has 15 amino acids.

The genes are TRBV30 and TRBJ2-1; 12 bases align to TRBD2. The length of the CDR3 is 15 residues. Germline V CDR1 and CDR2: GTSNPN, SVGIG (reference sequence). Losses at the gene ends were 6 bases for V and 6 bases for J; bases not matched to a gene: 9. The DNA for the CDR3 is TGTGCCTGCCAAGGGACTAGCGGGTCTGGCAATGAGCAGTTCTTC. Its protein is CACQGTSGSGNEQFF.

In nucleotides, the CDR3 is TGTGCCATCAGTGAGTCGTCGGGGGGCGGCACAGATACGCAGTATTTT. Translation: CAISESSGGGTDTQYF. The chain recombines TRBV10-3 with TRBJ2-3, with a tentative D call TRBD2 (7 bases). Per germline, CDR1 ENHRY and CDR2 SYGVKD. Trimming shortened V by 0 bases and J by 1 base, and 11 bases separated the two germline ends. This CDR3 is built from 16 residues.

The V call is TRBV4-1, the J call TRBJ1-3; TRBD1 aligns across 9 bases. The CDR3 runs to 17 residues. Germline CDR1 MGHRA, CDR2 YSYEKL. The ends lost 2 bases at V and 3 bases at J; junction bases unmatched: 8. CDR3 loop: CASSQRDRDPLGNTIYF. The CDR3 DNA reads TGCGCCAGCAGCCAACGGGACAGGGACCCACTTGGAAACACCATATATTTT.

The chain has TRBV5-8 and TRBJ2-1; a possible D gene is TRBD2 (6 bases). The germline CDR1 and CDR2 sequences are SGHTS and YDEGEE. The V and J ends lost 1 base and 2 bases respectively, with 10 bases between them. The CDR3 is made up of 15 amino acids. The CDR3 sequence: CASSLFGGPYNEQFF. The CDR3 bases are TGTGCCAGCAGCTTGTTCGGGGGTCCCTACAATGAGCAGTTCTTC.